This T cell receptor beta chain was profiled in a study of spatial heterogeneity in lung cancer. The study's findings and limits: Within tumors, counts of expanded alpha and beta TCRs tracked tumor mutation counts.

Via MiXCR, TCRdb re-called the 5' RACE reads, giving one row per CDR3 protein. The sample records about 27,000 distinct CDR3 sequences, roughly 7.2% being singletons. As to time point: sample taken at primary tumor resection. In regard to this clonotype: The antigen is undetermined.

CDR3 length: 13 residues. CDR1 is SGHRS, CDR2 YFSETQ, per germline. The V gene lost 4 bases and the J gene lost 8 bases, with 13 bases spanning the gap. This chain connects TRBV5-1 to TRBJ2-1; a possible D gene is TRBD1 (6 bases). The TCR sequence derives from a male donor with early-stage non-small cell lung cancer. Material: lung tumor tissue, obtained at surgery. DNA of the CDR3: TGCGCCAGCAGCCAGGACAGCAGAGATGAGCAGTTCTTC. This sequence encodes CASSQDSRDEQFF.